This T cell receptor beta chain is from a study of glioma-infiltrating T cells. Note on this clonotype: Its matching antigen is unknown.

Germline trimming cut 6 bases from V and 8 bases from J; bases unmatched to any gene: 6. From germline, CDR1 is SQVTM and CDR2 ANQGSEA. The CDR3 is 12 residues long. Using RNA template, CDR3s of TCR alpha and beta were amplified with iRepertoire arm-PCR. For one-step reverse transcription and amplification, roughly 95-450 ng of tissue mRNA or PBMC total RNA was used. MiXCR, applied by TCRdb to the multiplex PCR reads, yields one record per CDR3 protein. The table records 100,000 to 150,000 distinct CDR3 sequences, 23% of them present only once. Whole-study findings and limits: Very few CDR3 sequences were shared between tissue and blood. Above-expected tissue-blood divergence occurred in all gliomas, most in low-grade ones.

The V gene is TRBV29-1, the J gene TRBJ1-1; TRBD1 matches at 10 bases. Sequencing was performed on glioma tissue, nonneoplastic brain tissue, or PBMCs (not recorded which). The TCR originated in a human donor with low-grade glioma or glioblastoma, undergoing nonglioma brain surgery, or in good health (not recorded which). The CDR3 region is CSVIPGQGEAFF. In DNA form, the CDR3 reads TGCAGCGTGATCCCGGGACAGGGGGAAGCTTTCTTT.